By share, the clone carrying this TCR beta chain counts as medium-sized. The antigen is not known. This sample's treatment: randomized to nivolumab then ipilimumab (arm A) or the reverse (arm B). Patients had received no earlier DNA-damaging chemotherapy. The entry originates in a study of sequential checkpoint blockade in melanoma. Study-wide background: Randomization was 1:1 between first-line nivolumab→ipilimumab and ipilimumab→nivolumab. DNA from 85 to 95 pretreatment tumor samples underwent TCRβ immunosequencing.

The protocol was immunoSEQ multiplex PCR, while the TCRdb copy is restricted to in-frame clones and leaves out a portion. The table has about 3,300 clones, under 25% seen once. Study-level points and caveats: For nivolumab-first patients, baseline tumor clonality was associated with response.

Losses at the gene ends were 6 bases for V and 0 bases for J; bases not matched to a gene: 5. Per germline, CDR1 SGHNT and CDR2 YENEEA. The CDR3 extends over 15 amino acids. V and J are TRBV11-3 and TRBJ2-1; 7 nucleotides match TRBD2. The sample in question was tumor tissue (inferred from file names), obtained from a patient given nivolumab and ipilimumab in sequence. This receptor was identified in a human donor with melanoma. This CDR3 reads CASSDRGDSYNEQFF. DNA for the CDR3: TGTGCCAGCAGTGATCGGGGGGACTCCTACAATGAGCAGTTCTTC.